The 15 T cell receptor beta chains in this list originate from one sample, sequenced in a study of cytomegalovirus exposure and HLA in healthy donors. Both 60 Vbeta primers and 13 Jbeta primers went into the PCR. The method was immunoSEQ multiplex PCR; TCRdb's version includes in-frame clones alone and lacks a portion of them. The sample contains approximately 220,000 clones, approximately 80% of which appear only once. Sequences were obtained from PBMCs. The receptors were sampled from a boy between 2 and 10 years old in good health and CMV-seronegative.

This chain connects TRBV2 to TRBJ2-5; D may be TRBD2 (6 bases). With 8 bases removed from V and 1 base from J, the gap between germline ends came to 17 bases. CDR1 is SNHLY, CDR2 FYNNEI, per germline. This CDR3 comprises 15 residues. The CDR3 here is CASGEQTGVQETQYF. The CDR3 DNA follows: TGTGCCAGCGGAGAACAGACGGGAGTCCAAGAGACCCAGTACTTC.

V is TRBV29-1 and J is TRBJ1-4, with 9 nucleotides matching TRBD1. The CDR3 length is 13 residues. Germline V lookup: CDR1 SQVTM, CDR2 ANQGSEA. Trimming cost V 4 bases and J 5 bases; bases outside gene matches: 2. The CDR3 DNA is TGCAGCGTTGGGACAGGGGAAAATGAAAAACTGTTTTTT. Translation: CSVGTGENEKLFF.

The rearrangement links TRBV2 to TRBJ2-1; the D is unclear. In germline, CDR1 is SNHLY, CDR2 FYNNEI. The CDR3 spans 13 residues. Deletions cut 9 bases from V and 9 bases from J, with 18 bases between. Written as DNA, the CDR3 is TGTGCCAGGAGGCGCGGAGCCCCCCCTGAGCAGTTCTTC. Translated, it gives CARRRGAPPEQFF.

As DNA, the CDR3 is TGTGCCAGCTCACCAGTGCTAGTCCACAATGAGCAGTTCTTC. It codes for CASSPVLVHNEQFF. The genes are TRBV18 and TRBJ2-1; D not resolved. With 2 bases removed from V and 5 bases from J, the gap between germline ends came to 10 bases. Per the germline V gene, CDR1 is KGHSH and CDR2 is LQKENI. The CDR3 has 14 amino acids. Drawing the rest from reference TRBV18 and TRBJ2-1, the complete variable domain is NAGVMQNPRHLVRRRGQEARLRCSPMKGHSHVYWYRQLPEEGLKFMVYLQKENIIDESGMPKERFSAEFPKEGPSILRIQQVVRGDSAAYFCASSPVLVHNEQFFGPGTRLTVL.

DNA of the CDR3: TGTGCCAGCAGCTTGCGGGCGGGGACTGGGTTGGGACGCTACAATGAGCAGTTCTTC. Amino acids: CASSLRAGTGLGRYNEQFF. The chain combines TRBV5-6 with TRBJ2-1; weak D call: TRBD2 (6 bases). Trimming cost V 1 base and J 3 bases, with 23 bases left between them. From germline, CDR1 is SGHDT and CDR2 YYEEEE. The CDR3 totals 19 residues.

This sequence joins TRBV19 and TRBJ1-1; 8 bases align to TRBD1. The V and J ends lost 2 bases and 5 bases, in that order; junction bases with no gene match: 4. Germline V gene data show CDR1 as LNHDA and CDR2 as SQIVND (reference sequence). CDR3 length equals 14 residues. As DNA, the CDR3 is TGTGCCAGTAGTATAAACAGGGGGTTGACTGAAGCTTTCTTT. Translating gives CASSINRGLTEAFF.

This clone has just one count. The chain couples TRBV2 to TRBJ2-3, with 13 bases lining up with TRBD2. This CDR3 spans 15 amino acids. V lost 6 bases, J lost 3 bases, and 3 bases stayed unmatched. Germline V CDR1 and CDR2: SNHLY, FYNNEI. The DNA of the CDR3 is TGTGCCAGCAGGAGACTAGCGGGAGGAACAGATACGCAGTATTTT. Protein: CASRRLAGGTDTQYF.

The CDR3, as DNA: TGTGCCAGCAGCGCCCGGACAGGGGGCAGTTTAGGATATGGCTACACCTTC. It encodes CASSARTGGSLGYGYTF. J is TRBJ1-2 and V is TRBV9, with 11 positions matching TRBD1. Germline lookup yields CDR1 SGDLS and CDR2 YYNGEE. The CDR3 extends over 17 amino acids. J lost 5 bases, V lost 3 bases, and 12 bases had no gene match.

The chain is built from TRBV5-1 and TRBJ2-2, with TRBD2 identical over 8 bases. Losses at the gene ends were 4 bases for V and 3 bases for J; bases not matched to a gene: 5. Looked up from germline, CDR1 is SGHRS and CDR2 is YFSETQ. CDR3 size: 15 residues. Here the CDR3 reads CASSTPGLDTGELFF. Written as DNA, the CDR3 is TGCGCCAGCAGCACACCGGGACTAGACACCGGGGAGCTGTTTTTT.

The CDR3 region has the DNA TGTGCCAGCAGTTACTGGCCTAGCGGGGGTTACAATGAGCAGTTCTTC. The encoded protein is CASSYWPSGGYNEQFF. This chain links TRBV6-6 with TRBJ2-1; TRBD2 matches 10 bases. Germline-derived CDR1 and CDR2 are MNHNY and SVGAGI (reference sequence). V gave up 1 base and J gave up 4 bases; unmatched junction bases: 4. CDR3 length: 16 residues.

The rearrangement links TRBV25-1 to TRBJ1-1; 9 positions agree with TRBD1. Trimming took 7 bases from V and 6 from J; bases not matched to a gene: 9. This CDR3 comprises 14 residues. The germline gives CDR1 MGHDK, CDR2 SYGVNS. This chain's CDR3 is CASTTGQGYAEAFF. The CDR3 nucleotides read TGTGCCAGCACGACGGGACAGGGATACGCTGAAGCTTTCTTT.

The rearrangement links TRBV5-6 to TRBJ1-5; D call uncertain. Per germline, CDR1 SGHDT and CDR2 YYEEEE. V was cut by 4 bases and J by 6 bases, with 23 bases left in between. The CDR3 covers 17 residues. This chain's CDR3 is CASSPPTDLVLVQPQHF. DNA of the CDR3: TGTGCCAGCAGCCCGCCAACGGACTTGGTTCTCGTTCAGCCCCAGCATTTT.

This CDR3 reads CASSLERLAKTYEQYF. Written as DNA, the CDR3 is TGTGCCAGCAGCTTAGAAAGGCTAGCCAAGACCTACGAGCAGTACTTC. The J gene is TRBJ2-7, the V gene TRBV11-2, with TRBD2 as a possible D gene (5 bases). The CDR3 extends over 16 amino acids. Trimming pared 0 bases from V and 2 bases from J, leaving 14 bases between. The germline gives CDR1 SGHAT, CDR2 FQNNGV.

The chain links TRBV10-3 to TRBJ1-2; TRBD1 matches at 9 bases. J gave up 8 bases and V 6 bases, and 7 bases lay outside the gene matches. This CDR3 is built from 13 residues. Germline CDR1 and CDR2: ENHRY and SYGVKD. CDR3 sequence: CAISPGQGNGYTF. The CDR3 DNA follows: TGTGCCATCAGCCCTGGACAGGGGAACGGCTACACCTTC.

CDR3 loop: CASSHEGNQPQHF. CDR3 bases: TGCGCCAGCAGCCATGAGGGTAATCAGCCCCAGCATTTT. The genes are TRBV4-1 and TRBJ1-5; D remains ambiguous. The V end lost 3 bases, the J end lost 4 bases, and 7 bases lay between the germline ends. Per the germline V gene, CDR1 is MGHRA and CDR2 is YSYEKL. CDR3 length equals 13 residues.